This T cell receptor (beta chain) was recorded in a study of blood T cell repertoires in COVID-19. Across the study: PBMCs, B-cell-depleted T cells, or T cells were the source of the cDNA or gDNA that made up the material.

Germline loops: CDR1 LNHNV, CDR2 YYDKDF (reference sequence). V gave up 1 base and J gave up 1 base; unmatched junction bases: 9. The CDR3 has 17 amino acids. The sample holds one count of this clone. Sequencing was performed with immunoSEQ multiplex PCR; in TCRdb, only in-frame clones are kept and a portion is missing. The sample includes about 310,000 clones, around 87% of them seen just once. Sequenced material: peripheral blood. The chain has TRBV15 and TRBJ2-5, with 7 bases that match TRBD1. The TCR comes from a man aged 18 to 29 with active or convalescent COVID-19. CDR3: CATSRGQGTTFQETQYF. The CDR3 DNA is TGTGCCACCAGCAGAGGACAGGGTACGACCTTCCAAGAGACCCAGTACTTC.